The subject of this entry is one TCR beta chain. Assay: immunoSEQ multiplex PCR; the TCRdb copy retains only in-frame clones and omits some. The sample lists under 20,000 clones, about 89% occurring once. These data are taken from a study of graft-versus-host responses after intestinal transplantation. The V gene lost 1 base and the J gene lost 7 bases, with 15 bases spanning the gap. Germline lookup yields CDR1 SGHNT and CDR2 YENEEA. This CDR3 spans 15 amino acids. This chain uses TRBV11-3 with TRBJ2-3; a possible D gene is TRBD2 (6 bases). The starting material was PBMCs, obtained around 230 days after intestinal transplant. This receptor was taken from a human patient who received an intestinal transplant, so some T cells may come from the graft donor. This CDR3 is CASSLGTGTENTQYF. The DNA for the CDR3 is TGTGCCAGCAGCTTAGGTACCGGGACTGAAAATACGCAGTATTTT.